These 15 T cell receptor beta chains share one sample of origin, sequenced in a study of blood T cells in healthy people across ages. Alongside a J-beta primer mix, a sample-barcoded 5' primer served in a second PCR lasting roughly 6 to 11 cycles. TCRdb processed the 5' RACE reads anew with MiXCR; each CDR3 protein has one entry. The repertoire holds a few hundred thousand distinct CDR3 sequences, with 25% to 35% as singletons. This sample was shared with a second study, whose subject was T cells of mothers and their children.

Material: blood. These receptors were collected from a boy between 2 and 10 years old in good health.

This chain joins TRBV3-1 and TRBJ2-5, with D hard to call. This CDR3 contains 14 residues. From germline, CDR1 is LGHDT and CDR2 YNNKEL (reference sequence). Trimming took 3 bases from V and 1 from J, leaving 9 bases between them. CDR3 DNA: TGTGCCAGCAGCCATTGGGCTGGCCAAGAGACCCAGTACTTC. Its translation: CASSHWAGQETQYF.

CDR3 DNA: TGTGCCAGCAGCGTAGGTACTAGCGACAACAATGAGCAGTTCTTC. Translating it yields CASSVGTSDNNEQFF. The chain couples TRBV9 to TRBJ2-1; 7 positions agree with TRBD2. CDR1 is SGDLS and CDR2 is YYNGEE in the germline V gene. The V segment lost 0 bases and the J segment 5 bases; nucleotides outside the gene matches: 5. This CDR3 has 15 residues. The full variable domain, with the rest looked up from reference TRBV9 and TRBJ2-1, is DSGVTQTPKHLITATGQRVTLRCSPRSGDLSVYWYQQSLDQGLQFLIQYYNGEERAKGNILERFSAQQFPDLHSELNLSSLELGDSALYFCASSVGTSDNNEQFFGPGTRLTVL.

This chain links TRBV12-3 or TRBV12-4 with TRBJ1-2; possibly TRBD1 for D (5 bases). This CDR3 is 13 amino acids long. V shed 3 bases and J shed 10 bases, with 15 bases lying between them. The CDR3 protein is CASSFGTRQSYTF. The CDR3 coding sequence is TGTGCCAGCAGTTTCGGGACGCGTCAATCCTACACCTTC.

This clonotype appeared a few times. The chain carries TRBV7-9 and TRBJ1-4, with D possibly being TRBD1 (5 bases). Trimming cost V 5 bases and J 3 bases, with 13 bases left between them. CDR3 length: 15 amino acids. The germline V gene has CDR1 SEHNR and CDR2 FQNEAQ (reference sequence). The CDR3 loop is CASSLNRMSNEKLFF. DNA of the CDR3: TGTGCCAGCAGCCTCAACAGGATGTCTAATGAAAAACTGTTTTTT.

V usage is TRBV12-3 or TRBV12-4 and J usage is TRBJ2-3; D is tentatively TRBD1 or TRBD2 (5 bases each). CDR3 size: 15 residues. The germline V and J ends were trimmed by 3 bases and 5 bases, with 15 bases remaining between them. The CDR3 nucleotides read TGTGCCAGCAGTTTGTGGGAAGCGAGGGGAGATACGCAGTATTTT. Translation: CASSLWEARGDTQYF.

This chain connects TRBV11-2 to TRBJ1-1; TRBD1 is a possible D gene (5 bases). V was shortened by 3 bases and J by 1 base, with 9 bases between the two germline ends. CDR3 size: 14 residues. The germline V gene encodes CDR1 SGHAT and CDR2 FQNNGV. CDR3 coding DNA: TGTGCCAGCAGCTTGGGACTGGCGAACACTGAAGCTTTCTTT. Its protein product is CASSLGLANTEAFF.

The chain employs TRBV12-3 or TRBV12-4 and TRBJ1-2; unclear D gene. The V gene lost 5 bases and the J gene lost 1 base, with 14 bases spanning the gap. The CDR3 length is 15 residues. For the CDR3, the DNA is TGTGCCAGCAGTCCCGCGGGGAGGATTAACTATGGCTACACCTTC. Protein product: CASSPAGRINYGYTF.

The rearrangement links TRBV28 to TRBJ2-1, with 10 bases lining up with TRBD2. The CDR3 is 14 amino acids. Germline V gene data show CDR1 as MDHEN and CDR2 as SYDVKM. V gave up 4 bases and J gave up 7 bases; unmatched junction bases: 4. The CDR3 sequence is CASSSQLAGNEQFF. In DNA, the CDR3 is TGTGCCAGCAGTTCGCAACTAGCGGGAAATGAGCAGTTCTTC. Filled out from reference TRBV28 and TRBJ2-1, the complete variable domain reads DVKVTQSSRYLVKRTGEKVFLECVQDMDHENMFWYRQDPGLGLRLIYFSYDVKMKEKGDIPEGYSVSREKKERFSLILESASTNQTSMYLCASSSQLAGNEQFFGPGTRLTVL.

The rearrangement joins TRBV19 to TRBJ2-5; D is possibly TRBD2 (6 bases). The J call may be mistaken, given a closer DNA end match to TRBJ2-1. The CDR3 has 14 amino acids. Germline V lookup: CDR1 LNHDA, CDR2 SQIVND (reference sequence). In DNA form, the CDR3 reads TGTGCCAGTAAATTCCGGGGGACCTACAATGAGCAGTTCTTC. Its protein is CASKFRGTYNEQFF.

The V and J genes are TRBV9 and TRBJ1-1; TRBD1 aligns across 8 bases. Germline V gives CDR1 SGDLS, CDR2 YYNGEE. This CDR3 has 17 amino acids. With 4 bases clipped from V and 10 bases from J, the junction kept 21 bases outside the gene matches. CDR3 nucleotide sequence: TGTGCCAGCAGCCTAAGAGTTCCGGACAGGGTAGGTCTCGGAGCTTTCTTT. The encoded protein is CASSLRVPDRVGLGAFF.

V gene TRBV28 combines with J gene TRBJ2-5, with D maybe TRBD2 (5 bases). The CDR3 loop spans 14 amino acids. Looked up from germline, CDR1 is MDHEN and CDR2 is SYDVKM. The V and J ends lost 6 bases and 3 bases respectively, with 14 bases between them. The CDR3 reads CASSPDQEEETQYF. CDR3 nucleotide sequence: TGTGCCAGCAGCCCGGACCAGGAGGAAGAGACCCAGTACTTC.

Here the CDR3 DNA reads TGTGCCAGCAGTTACTCGGCCTCGGACCCTTTGCCCCAGTACTTC. It yields the protein CASSYSASDPLPQYF. The V and J genes are TRBV6-8 and TRBJ2-5; D ambiguous. The CDR3 runs 15 residues. With 0 bases removed from V and 9 bases from J, the gap between germline ends came to 17 bases. The germline CDR1 and CDR2 sequences are MNHGY and SAAAGT.

The CDR3 sequence is CASRRAGPDTQYF. The CDR3 DNA reads as TGTGCCAGTAGACGTGCCGGCCCAGATACGCAGTATTTT. The rearrangement joins TRBV19 to TRBJ2-3; D gene unclear. V lost 6 bases, J lost 4 bases, and 11 bases lay in between. Germline CDR1 reads LNHDA; CDR2 reads SQIVND (reference sequence). CDR3 length: 13 amino acids.

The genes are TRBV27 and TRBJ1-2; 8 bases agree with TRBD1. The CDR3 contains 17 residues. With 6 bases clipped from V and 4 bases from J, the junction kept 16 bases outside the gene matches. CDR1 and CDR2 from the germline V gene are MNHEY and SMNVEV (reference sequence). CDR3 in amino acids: CASSPPGQALLTYGYTF. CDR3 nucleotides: TGTGCCAGCAGCCCACCGGGACAGGCCCTCCTGACCTATGGCTACACCTTC.

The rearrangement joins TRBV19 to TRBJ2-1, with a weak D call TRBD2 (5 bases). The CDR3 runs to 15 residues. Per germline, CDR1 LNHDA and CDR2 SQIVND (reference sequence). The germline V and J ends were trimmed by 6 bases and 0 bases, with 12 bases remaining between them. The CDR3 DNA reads TGTGCCAGTAGGCTGGAGGAGAGCTCCTACAATGAGCAGTTCTTC. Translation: CASRLEESSYNEQFF.